This T cell receptor beta chain was sequenced during a study of OX40 agonist ivuxolimab in advanced cancers. Across the study: While on treatment, patients had intravenous ivuxolimab at 0.01 to 10 mg/kg every 2 weeks.

Using immunoSEQ multiplex PCR, the repertoire was profiled, and TCRdb retains in-frame clones only, with some absent. The sample carries 75,000 to 90,000 clones, roughly 90% recorded once. This clone was recorded only once. The target antigen is unknown. The CDR3 has 13 amino acids. Trimming took off 3 bases at V and 4 bases at J, with 9 bases between the two ends. Germline CDR1 reads KGHSH; CDR2 reads LQKENI. The study, taken as a whole, reports: At doses 0.1 to 3.0 mg/kg, CD4+ and CD8+ clones expanded. Some patients who did not respond also had low normalized T-cell clonal expansion.

The sequenced sample was CD4+ or CD8+ T cells sorted from blood, obtained in a trial of the OX40 agonist ivuxolimab. This clonotype was sampled from an adult with an advanced solid tumor such as melanoma, head and neck, liver or kidney cancer. The genes are TRBV18 and TRBJ2-5; weak D call: TRBD2 (5 bases). CDR3 DNA: TGTGCCAGCTCACCCCTCCGGGGAGAGACCCAGTACTTC. Amino acids: CASSPLRGETQYF.